The present entry profiles one TCR beta chain with its context. Its antigen is not known. The primer mix had 60 Vbeta and 13 Jbeta primers. Profiling relied on immunoSEQ multiplex PCR, and the TCRdb table lists in-frame clones only, not all of them. The sample consists of about 160,000 clones, around 73% of them appearing once. This sample was taken from a study of cytomegalovirus exposure and HLA in healthy donors. Study outcomes and limitations: Available immune exposure information was restricted to CMV serostatus only. The listing of 150 or so TCR beta chains classed them as cytomegalovirus-associated. Being productive about 87% or about 30% of the time was typical of most TCR beta V segments in an earlier analysis.

This clonotype was sampled from a male donor in good health and CMV-seronegative. Sample: PBMCs.

The CDR3 region is CASSIRLAGYTDTQYF. The CDR3 DNA reads as TGTGCCAGTAGTATTCGACTAGCGGGGTATACAGATACGCAGTATTTT. V gene TRBV19 combines with J gene TRBJ2-3; 11 positions agree with TRBD2. The CDR3 totals 16 residues. V dropped 3 bases and J dropped 3; count of bases not matched to a gene: 5. Germline lookup yields CDR1 LNHDA and CDR2 SQIVND (reference sequence).